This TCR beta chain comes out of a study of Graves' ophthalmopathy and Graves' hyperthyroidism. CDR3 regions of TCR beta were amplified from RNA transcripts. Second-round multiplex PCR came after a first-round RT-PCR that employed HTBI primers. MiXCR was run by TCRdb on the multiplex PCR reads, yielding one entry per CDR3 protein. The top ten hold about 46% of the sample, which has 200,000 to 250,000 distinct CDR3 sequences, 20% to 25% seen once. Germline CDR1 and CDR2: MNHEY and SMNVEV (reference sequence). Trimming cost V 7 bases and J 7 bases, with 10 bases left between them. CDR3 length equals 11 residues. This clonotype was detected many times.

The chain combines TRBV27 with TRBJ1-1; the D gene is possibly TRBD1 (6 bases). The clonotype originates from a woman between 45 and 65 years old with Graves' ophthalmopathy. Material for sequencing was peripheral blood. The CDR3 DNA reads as TGTGCCAGCACCAGGGGAGGTGAAGCTTTCTTT. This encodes CASTRGGEAFF.